A selection of T cell receptor beta chains follows, all from one sample in a study of control samples from healthy donors and cancer patients. The method was immunoSEQ multiplex PCR; TCRdb's version includes in-frame clones alone and lacks a portion of them. The table records almost 95,000 clones, approximately 90% of them present only once. Sequencing used blood. Receptor source: a woman younger than 30 in good health. The CDR3 runs from the conserved cysteine through the conserved F or W. A D gene is named only where the DNA matches it firmly. For some rows the clone size is stated as once, few or many, or as a class when expanded; others skip it.

NA,TRBV16,TRBJ2-7,NA,12,TGTGCCAGCAGCCAATCCAACTACGAGCAGTACTTC,CASSQSNYEQYF
NA,TRBV12-5,TRBJ2-1,NA,13,TGTGCTAGTGGTTTAAGCCGGGGCAATGAGCAGTTCTTC,CASGLSRGNEQFF
NA,TRBV5-1,TRBJ2-7,NA,14,TGCGCCAGCAGCTTTGACAGAGAAGTCTACGAGCAGTACTTC,CASSFDREVYEQYF
NA,TRBV2,TRBJ1-4,TRBD1,19,TGTGCCAGCAGTGAAGCGGGCTTAATAAGACAGGGGGCGCGAGAAAAACTGTTTTTT,CASSEAGLIRQGAREKLFF
NA,TRBV18,TRBJ2-6,NA,13,TGTGCCAGCTCACCCTCTGGGGCCAACGTCCTGACTTTC,CASSPSGANVLTF
NA,TRBV21-1,TRBJ1-6,NA,11,TGTGCCAGCAGCCACGGTGGGCCCCTCCACTTT,CASSHGGPLHF
few,TRBV12-5,TRBJ1-1,NA,15,TGTGCTAGTGGTTTGGTAGTTTCCCGGCGTCCGGAAGCTTTCTTT,CASGLVVSRRPEAFF
NA,TRBV6-6,TRBJ2-5,NA,14,TGTGCCAGCAGTCGAGGACTCCTGCAAGAGACCCAGTACTTC,CASSRGLLQETQYF
NA,TRBV7-9,TRBJ2-1,TRBD2,16,TGTGCCAGCAGCTCTCTAGCGGGGGGTACTTACAATGAGCAGTTCTTC,CASSSLAGGTYNEQFF
NA,TRBV2,TRBJ1-5,NA,12,TGTGCCAGCAGTGGGGGACCGCAGCCCCAGCATTTT,CASSGGPQPQHF
NA,TRBV3-1/TRBV3-2,TRBJ1-1,TRBD1,17,TGTGCCAGCAGCTATTACTATCCAGGGACAGAGAACACTGAAGCTTTCTTT,CASSYYYPGTENTEAFF
once,TRBV5-1,TRBJ1-2,NA,12,TGCGCCAGCAGCTTGGAGGGGGTCGGCTACACCTTC,CASSLEGVGYTF
NA,TRBV6-5,TRBJ1-4,TRBD1,15,TGTGCCAGCGAGAGGACAGGGGGGGTTGGGGAAAAACTGTTTTTT,CASERTGGVGEKLFF
NA,TRBV5-6,TRBJ1-1,NA,14,TGTGCCAGCAGCTTGGGACCCGGGGGCACTGAAGCTTTCTTT,CASSLGPGGTEAFF
NA,TRBV9,TRBJ2-6,TRBD1,18,TGTGCCAGCAGCGTAGCCCCGACAGGGGCTACTGGGGCCAACGTCCTGACTTTC,CASSVAPTGATGANVLTF
NA,TRBV7-8,TRBJ1-5,NA,13,TGTGCCAGCAGCCGGGACGCCAATCAGCCCCAGCATTTT,CASSRDANQPQHF
NA,TRBV20-1,TRBJ2-3,NA,13,TGCAGTGCTAGTGGGGTAGATACAGATACGCAGTATTTT,CSASGVDTDTQYF
NA,TRBV11-3,TRBJ1-1,NA,20,TGTGCCAGCAGGTTTAGTATAAGGGACCCAACCGGGGTAATGAACACTGAAGCTTTCTTT,CASRFSIRDPTGVMNTEAFF
NA,TRBV6-6,TRBJ2-5,NA,13,TGTGCCAGCAGTTATGGGGTAGGAGAGACCCAGTACTTC,CASSYGVGETQYF
NA,TRBV9,TRBJ1-1,TRBD1,15,TGTGCCAGCAGCCCCCGACAGGGGGTAAACACTGAAGCTTTCTTT,CASSPRQGVNTEAFF
few,TRBV7-9,TRBJ1-3,TRBD1,13,TGTGCCAGCCCCCGGACAGGTGGGAACACCATATATTTT,CASPRTGGNTIYF
few,TRBV6-1,TRBJ2-7,TRBD1,17,TGTGCCAGCAGTGAAGCAGGGCGACAGGGGACGGACTACGAGCAGTACTTC,CASSEAGRQGTDYEQYF
NA,TRBV24-1,TRBJ2-3,NA,13,TGTGCCACCAGTGACCCCACGGCAGATACGCAGTATTTT,CATSDPTADTQYF
NA,TRBV23-1,TRBJ2-2,NA,16,TGCGCCAGCAGTCAATCTGGGCGGATAAACACCGGGGAGCTGTTTTTT,CASSQSGRINTGELFF
NA,TRBV5-6,TRBJ1-1,TRBD1,13,TGTGCCAGCAGCTTGGGACAGGGAAGGAAAGCTTTCTTT,CASSLGQGRKAFF
NA,TRBV4-1,TRBJ1-2,NA,16,TGCGCCAGCAGCCAAGATTTACAGGGTCCTAACTATGGCTACACCTTC,CASSQDLQGPNYGYTF
NA,TRBV7-2,TRBJ2-7,TRBD1,14,TGTGCCAGCAGATCGGGACAGGGGAGGTACGAGCAGTACTTC,CASRSGQGRYEQYF
few,TRBV10-1,TRBJ2-2,NA,16,TGCGCCAGCAGTTATCGACGGGGAACGAACACCGGGGAGCTGTTTTTT,CASSYRRGTNTGELFF
NA,TRBV6-5,TRBJ1-1,NA,15,TGTGCCAGCAGCTATATTGGGGTGGAGAACACTGAAGCTTTCTTT,CASSYIGVENTEAFF
NA,TRBV5-6,TRBJ2-7,NA,17,TGTGCCAGCAGCGGGACGGTAGACAGGAAATCGACCTACGAGCAGTACTTC,CASSGTVDRKSTYEQYF
NA,TRBV2,TRBJ2-5,NA,13,TGTGCCAGCATAGCAGGGTTACAGGAGACCCAGTACTTC,CASIAGLQETQYF
NA,TRBV5-1,TRBJ2-7,NA,13,TGCGCCAGCAGCTCTACAGGATTCTACGAGCAGTACTTC,CASSSTGFYEQYF
NA,TRBV15,TRBJ1-2,TRBD1,16,TGTGCCACCAGCAGAAAAGACAGGGACGGGGGCTATGGCTACACCTTC,CATSRKDRDGGYGYTF
NA,TRBV7-6,TRBJ1-1,NA,16,TGTGCCAGCAGCGGGGGCTCGTCAGGAGGAAGCACTGAAGCTTTCTTT,CASSGGSSGGSTEAFF